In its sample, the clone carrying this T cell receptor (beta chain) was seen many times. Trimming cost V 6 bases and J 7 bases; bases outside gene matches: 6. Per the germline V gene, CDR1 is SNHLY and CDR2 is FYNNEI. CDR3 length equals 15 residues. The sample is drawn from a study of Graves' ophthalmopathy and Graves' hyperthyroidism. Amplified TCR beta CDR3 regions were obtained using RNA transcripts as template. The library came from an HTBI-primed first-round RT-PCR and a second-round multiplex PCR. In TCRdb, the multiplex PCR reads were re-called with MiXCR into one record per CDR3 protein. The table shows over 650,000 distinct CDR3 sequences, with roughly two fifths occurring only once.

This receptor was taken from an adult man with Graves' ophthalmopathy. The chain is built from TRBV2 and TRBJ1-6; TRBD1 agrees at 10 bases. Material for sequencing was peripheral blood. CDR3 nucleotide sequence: TGTGCCAGCAGGGAGGACAGGGGGAAGAATTCACCCCTCCACTTT. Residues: CASREDRGKNSPLHF.